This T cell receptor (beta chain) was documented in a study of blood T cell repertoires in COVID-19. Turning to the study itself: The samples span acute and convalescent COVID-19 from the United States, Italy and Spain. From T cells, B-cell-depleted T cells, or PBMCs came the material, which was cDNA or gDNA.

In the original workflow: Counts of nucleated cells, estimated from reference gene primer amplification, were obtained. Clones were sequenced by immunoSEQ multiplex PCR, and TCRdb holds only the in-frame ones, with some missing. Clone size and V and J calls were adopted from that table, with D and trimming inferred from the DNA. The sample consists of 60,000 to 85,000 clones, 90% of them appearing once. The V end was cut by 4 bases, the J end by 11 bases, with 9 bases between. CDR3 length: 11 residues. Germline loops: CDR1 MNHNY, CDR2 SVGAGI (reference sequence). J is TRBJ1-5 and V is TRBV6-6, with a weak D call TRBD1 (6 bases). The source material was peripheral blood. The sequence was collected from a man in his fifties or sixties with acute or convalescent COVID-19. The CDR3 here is CASSSTGSQHF. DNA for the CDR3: TGTGCCAGCAGTTCTACAGGGTCCCAGCATTTT.